Each of the 9 T cell receptor beta chains below was sequenced from the same sample in a study of T cell clonality in common variable immunodeficiency. Clones were read by immunoSEQ multiplex PCR, and TCRdb kept only the in-frame ones, dropping some. The specimen has about 81,000 clones, none found just once. The sample taken for sequencing was peripheral blood mononuclear cells. Source of these receptors: a person aged 18 to 75 in good health.

This clone was found many times. The read terminates 3 residues ahead of where the CDR3 ends, so the germline J gene completes it. The V and J genes are TRBV9 and TRBJ1-2; no reliable D call. Germline V gives CDR1 SGDLS, CDR2 YYNGEE. The V and J ends lost 5 bases and 5 bases respectively, with 7 bases between them. The CDR3 runs to 11 residues. The CDR3 reads CASSLGYGYTF. The CDR3 DNA, read in part, is TGTGCCAGCAGTTTAGGGTATGGC.

This clone was seen ten or more times. The CDR3 end is not reached by the read, which stops 3 residues before it; the germline J gene fills it in. The V and J genes are TRBV12-3 or TRBV12-4 and TRBJ1-1; D is perhaps TRBD1 (6 bases). The CDR3 totals 15 residues. V dropped 7 bases and J dropped 1 base, with 16 bases sitting between them. CDR3 sequence reads: CASITNRDPNTEAFF. CDR3 bases read: TGTGCCAGCATTACAAACAGGGACCCGAACACTGAA.

This clone was seen ten or more times. The DNA ends 3 residues before the CDR3 does, and the rest of the CDR3 is filled in from the germline J gene. The rearrangement links TRBV5-1 to TRBJ2-2; TRBD2 matches 12 bases. J gave up 1 base and V 4 bases, and 8 bases lay outside the gene matches. The CDR3 totals 18 residues. Germline values: CDR1 SGHRS, CDR2 YFSETQ. Here the CDR3 reads CASSTGTSGRLNTGELFF. The covered CDR3 bases are TGCGCCAGCAGCACCGGGACTAGCGGGCGTTTGAACACCGGGGAG.

In this sample, this clone turned up many times. The read falls 3 residues short of the CDR3 end, and the missing part is taken from the germline J gene. The chain combines TRBV14 with TRBJ2-2; 7 bases are a match to TRBD2. Trimming removed 5 bases from V and 1 base from J; junction bases left unmatched: 7. Germline V lookup: CDR1 SGHDN, CDR2 FVKESK. This CDR3 has 16 amino acids. The CDR3 spells CASSYQGGMNTGELFF. Incomplete CDR3 DNA: TGTGCCAGCAGCTACCAGGGAGGGATGAACACCGGGGAG.

This clone was seen repeatedly, ten times or more. The DNA read from the CDR3 is TGCAGTGCTCTAAAGGGGTCCCAAGAGACC. Translation gives CSALKGSQET. The entire CDR3 is CSALKGSQETQYF. The chain couples TRBV20-1 to TRBJ2-5, with D possibly TRBD1 on 5 matching bases. The missing CDR3 end, 3 residues past where the read stops, is filled in from the germline J gene. The CDR3 has 13 amino acids. Germline V gene lookup returns CDR1 DFQATT and CDR2 SNEGSKA (reference sequence). V was pared by 5 bases and J by 1 base, with 11 bases between.

This clone was counted ten times or more. The sequence runs out 3 residues before the end of the CDR3; the remainder is reconstructed from the germline J gene. The chain has TRBV19 and TRBJ2-1, with 8 bases aligning to TRBD2. This CDR3 region has 17 residues. The germline V gene has CDR1 LNHDA and CDR2 SQIVND (reference sequence). V trimming: 6 bases; J trimming: 7 bases; junction bases outside the gene matches: 17. CDR3: CASRRGQRESRANEQFF. CDR3 DNA (partial): TGTGCCAGTAGACGGGGCCAGCGGGAGTCCCGGGCAAATGAG.

This clone showed up many times. The observed sequence ends 3 residues before the CDR3 terminus, with the missing tail filled in from the germline J gene. The chain links TRBV6-1 to TRBJ1-5; the match to TRBD1 covers 7 bases. This CDR3 is 16 amino acids long. The J segment lost 6 bases and the V segment lost 2 bases, leaving 10 bases of the junction unmatched. Germline CDR1 and CDR2: MNHNS and SASEGT. This CDR3 reads CASSELSGGRSQPQHF. The sequenced CDR3 bases are TGTGCCAGCAGTGAATTATCAGGGGGGCGGAGTCAGCCC.

Ten or more counts support this clone. The sequenced fragment ends 3 residues before the CDR3 boundary, so the rest is inferred from the germline J gene. The rearrangement joins TRBV19 to TRBJ2-4, with D possibly matching TRBD1 (5 bases). Per the germline V gene, CDR1 is LNHDA and CDR2 is SQIVND (reference sequence). There are 11 residues in the CDR3. CDR3 sequence: CASRGQETQYF. Partial CDR3 DNA: TGTGCCAGTAGGGGGCAAGAGACT. The whole variable domain, remainder taken from reference TRBV19 and TRBJ2-4, is DGGITQSPKYLFRKEGQNVTLSCEQNLNHDAMYWYRQDPGQGLRLIYYSQIVNDFQKGDIAEGYSVSREKKESFPLTVTSAQKNPTAFYLCASRGQETQYFGAGTRLSVL.

This clone has ten or more counts. The missing CDR3 end, 3 residues past where the read stops, is filled in from the germline J gene. This chain uses TRBV7-2 with TRBJ1-5, with TRBD1 as a possible D gene (6 bases). CDR3 length equals 15 residues. Germline V lookup: CDR1 SGHTA, CDR2 FQGNSA. Between the trimmed V and J ends, which lost 5 bases and 7 bases, there was a span of 18 bases. The part of the CDR3 DNA that was read is TGTGCCAGCAGCATAAGCGGGGGGCAAGGGCAGCCC. Translating it yields CASSISGGQGQP. The complete CDR3 protein is CASSISGGQGQPQHF.